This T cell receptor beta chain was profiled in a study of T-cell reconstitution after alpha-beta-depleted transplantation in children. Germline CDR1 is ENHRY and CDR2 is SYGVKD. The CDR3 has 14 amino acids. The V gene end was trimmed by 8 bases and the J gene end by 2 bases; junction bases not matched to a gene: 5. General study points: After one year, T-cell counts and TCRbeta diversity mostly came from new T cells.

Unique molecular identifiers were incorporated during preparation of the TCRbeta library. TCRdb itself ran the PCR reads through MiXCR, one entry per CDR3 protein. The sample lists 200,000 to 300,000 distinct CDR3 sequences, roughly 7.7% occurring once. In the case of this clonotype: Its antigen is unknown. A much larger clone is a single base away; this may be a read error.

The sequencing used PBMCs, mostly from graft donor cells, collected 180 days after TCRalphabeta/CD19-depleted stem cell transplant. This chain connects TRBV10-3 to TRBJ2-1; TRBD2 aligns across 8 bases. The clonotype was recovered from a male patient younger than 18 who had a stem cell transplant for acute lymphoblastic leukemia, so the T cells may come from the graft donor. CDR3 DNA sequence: TGTGCCATCTCCTTAGCGGGGCCCTACAATGAGCAGTTCTTC. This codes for CAISLAGPYNEQFF.